This TCR beta chain was profiled in a study of post-analysis software for immune sequencing data. Study-wide background: Clinical courses comprised relapsing-remitting, secondary progressive and progressive-relapsing multiple sclerosis.

The TCR beta cDNA libraries contained unique molecular identifiers. In TCRdb, the PCR reads were re-called with MiXCR into one record per CDR3 protein. The table lists about 540,000 distinct CDR3 sequences, 34% of them singletons. Points from the study as a whole: In patients, TRBV5-6, TRBV5-1 and TRBV20-1 belonged to about five TRBV segments found more frequently than in controls. The study found significantly lower normalized Chao1 diversity in multiple sclerosis patients than in controls.

A note on this clonotype: Its antigen is unidentified.

The CDR3 length is 13 residues. From germline, CDR1 is DFQATT and CDR2 SNEGSKA (reference sequence). The sequence was collected from a girl under 18 with multiple sclerosis. The sample consisted of blood. The J gene is TRBJ1-2, the V gene TRBV20-1; the D is unclear. This CDR3 reads CSPTQPQNYGYTF. The CDR3 coding sequence is TGCAGCCCAACTCAACCCCAGAACTATGGCTACACCTTC.